This record concerns one TCR beta chain sequence. Its antigen is currently unknown. These data come from a study of radiotherapy plus CTLA-4 blockade in lung cancer. Regarding the study as a whole: TCR clones originating in tumors grew in number in blood after radiotherapy plus ipilimumab. According to reports, early shifts in blood T cell clones, alongside interferon-beta, forecast response most accurately.

The CDR3 contains 15 residues. Germline lookup yields CDR1 SGHDT and CDR2 YYEEEE. V was clipped by 4 bases and J by 1 base, with 14 bases between them. The repertoire was sequenced with immunoSEQ multiplex PCR; TCRdb's copy has only in-frame clones and lacks some. The sample holds roughly 45,000 clones, 65% to 70% seen once. The V gene is TRBV5-6, the J gene TRBJ2-5; D is unresolved. This receptor was taken from a human donor with non-small cell lung cancer who had a partial response to radiotherapy plus ipilimumab. Here the sequenced sample was peripheral blood, taken from a patient treated with radiotherapy plus ipilimumab. The CDR3 DNA is TGTGCCAGCAGCCTCGGTGTCCCCGCCCAAGAGACCCAGTACTTC. Translation gives CASSLGVPAQETQYF.